This T cell receptor beta chain was identified during a study of blood T cell repertoires in COVID-19. Turning to the study itself: Spain, Italy and the United States supplied samples that represented acute and convalescent COVID-19. T cells, B-cell-depleted T cells, or PBMCs provided the cDNA or gDNA that served as material.

Seattle patients were enrolled while actively infected and followed longitudinally. V lost 5 bases and J 4 bases, leaving 15 bases between the germline ends. The CDR3 has 14 amino acids. Per germline, CDR1 SEHNR and CDR2 FQNEAQ (reference sequence). Assay used: immunoSEQ multiplex PCR; TCRdb lists only in-frame clones, some missing. The table lists about 240,000 clones, more than 80% of them singletons. The TCR sequence derives from a woman aged 80 or over with COVID-19, enrolled during active disease. The specimen was peripheral blood. V is TRBV7-9 and J is TRBJ2-7; possible D gene TRBD1, 5 bases. The CDR3 DNA reads TGTGCCAGCAGCCTGGGGCAGGGTAAATACGAGCAGTACTTC. It codes for CASSLGQGKYEQYF.